The 30 T cell receptor beta chains listed next were all sequenced from one sample in a study of blood T cell repertoires in COVID-19. Profiled with immunoSEQ multiplex PCR; TCRdb holds only in-frame clones, not every one. Of 90,000 to 120,000 clones listed, 69% are singletons. The sample taken for sequencing was peripheral blood. The receptors stem from an elderly man with acute or convalescent COVID-19.

This clone was found a few times. The chain is built from TRBV4-3 and TRBJ2-2, with D unresolved. The germline V and J ends were trimmed by 4 bases and 2 bases, with 8 bases remaining between them. CDR1 is LGHNA, CDR2 YSLEER, per germline. This CDR3 has 14 residues. DNA for the CDR3: TGCGCCAGCAGCCGTGACACCAACACCGGGGAGCTGTTTTTT. This gives the protein CASSRDTNTGELFF.

This clone turned up a few times. This chain connects TRBV4-3 to TRBJ2-7; TRBD2 agrees at 9 bases. This CDR3 is 17 amino acids long. Germline CDR1 and CDR2: LGHNA and YSLEER. The ends lost 0 bases at V and 6 bases at J; junction bases unmatched: 12. The CDR3 nucleotides read TGCGCCAGCAGCCAAGATCGAGGTGGCGCAGCGGGGGGCGAGCAGTACTTC. Amino acids: CASSQDRGGAAGGEQYF.

This chain uses TRBV28 with TRBJ1-1; no clear D gene. Per germline, CDR1 MDHEN and CDR2 SYDVKM. The germline V and J ends were trimmed by 6 bases and 9 bases, with 11 bases remaining between them. The length of the CDR3 is 11 residues. This CDR3 reads CASSQNQKAFF. CDR3 nucleotides: TGTGCCAGCAGCCAAAATCAGAAAGCTTTCTTT.

V gene TRBV9 combines with J gene TRBJ2-7; 11 nucleotides agree with TRBD1. The ends lost 6 bases at V and 0 bases at J; junction bases unmatched: 17. CDR1 and CDR2 from the germline V gene are SGDLS and YYNGEE. This CDR3 spans 19 amino acids. The CDR3 here is CASIDEGFWGTGGSYEQYF. CDR3 coding DNA: TGTGCCAGCATCGACGAGGGATTTTGGGGGACAGGGGGCTCCTACGAGCAGTACTTC.

The chain links TRBV28 to TRBJ2-7; perhaps TRBD1 as D (6 bases). This CDR3 has 13 amino acids. V lost 5 bases to trimming and J lost 5 bases, with 13 bases between them. CDR1 is MDHEN, CDR2 SYDVKM, per germline. The CDR3 DNA follows: TGTGCCAGCAGTCCCCCACAGGGCAACGAGCAGTACTTC. This sequence encodes CASSPPQGNEQYF.

This clone was counted only a few times. V is TRBV27 and J is TRBJ2-3; the D is unclear. The CDR3 is 12 amino acids. From germline, CDR1 is MNHEY and CDR2 SMNVEV (reference sequence). V was clipped by 2 bases and J by 10 bases, with 10 bases between them. Here the CDR3 reads CASSLGPAAQYF. The CDR3 DNA reads as TGTGCCAGCAGTTTAGGTCCCGCGGCGCAGTATTTT.

CDR3 nucleotides: TGTGCCAGCAAGCGAACTTCGAACACCGGGGAGCTGTTTTTT. This encodes CASKRTSNTGELFF. This chain connects TRBV7-8 to TRBJ2-2; D is undetermined. CDR3 size: 14 residues. Germline CDR1 is SGHVS and CDR2 is FQNEAQ. With 7 bases removed from V and 0 bases from J, the gap between germline ends came to 9 bases.

The V gene is TRBV7-2, the J gene TRBJ1-5, with D possibly being TRBD1 (6 bases). CDR1 is SGHTA and CDR2 is FQGNSA in the germline V gene. The CDR3 is 14 residues long. Trimming stripped 5 bases from V and 2 bases from J, with 10 bases between. CDR3 bases: TGTGCCAGCAGCGCTACAGGGCGCAATCAGCCCCAGCATTTT. It is translated as CASSATGRNQPQHF.

This clone was seen a single time. This chain uses TRBV5-6 with TRBJ2-3; tentative D call: TRBD1 (6 bases). The CDR3 is made up of 12 amino acids. V was pared by 4 bases and J by 4 bases, with 7 bases between. Germline-derived CDR1 and CDR2 are SGHDT and YYEEEE. The CDR3 sequence: CASSGTSDTQYF. The CDR3 DNA follows: TGTGCCAGCAGCGGGACATCAGATACGCAGTATTTT.

The chain couples TRBV10-3 to TRBJ2-7; the D gene is possibly TRBD2 (7 bases). This CDR3 spans 14 amino acids. With 10 bases removed from V and 4 bases from J, the gap between germline ends came to 20 bases. Looked up from germline, CDR1 is ENHRY and CDR2 is SYGVKD. CDR3 amino acids: CATVGGAIDYEQYF. For the CDR3, the DNA is TGTGCCACCGTAGGGGGGGCTATTGATTACGAGCAGTACTTC.

CDR3 sequence: CASSVRSGAVDTIYF. CDR3 coding DNA: TGTGCCAGCAGCGTACGGTCGGGAGCGGTGGACACCATATATTTT. This rearrangement joins TRBV9 to TRBJ1-3; D not resolved. This CDR3 has 15 residues. Germline V gene lookup returns CDR1 SGDLS and CDR2 YYNGEE. V lost 1 base and J lost 8, with 16 bases in between.

This clone was recorded a few times. The rearrangement links TRBV28 to TRBJ2-3; 9 positions match TRBD2. The germline CDR1 and CDR2 sequences are MDHEN and SYDVKM. Trimming took 7 bases from V and 1 from J; bases not matched to a gene: 9. The CDR3 spans 16 residues. The CDR3 here is CASNGRGRAGTDTQYF. Written as DNA, the CDR3 is TGTGCCAGCAATGGGCGCGGGAGGGCCGGCACAGATACGCAGTATTTT.

The chain joins TRBV6-5 to TRBJ1-1, with D possibly TRBD1 on 6 matching bases. The CDR3 covers 13 residues. Deletions cut 6 bases from V and 1 base from J, with 9 bases between. Germline V gene sequence: CDR1 MNHEY, CDR2 SVGAGI. The CDR3 sequence is CASSRGENTEAFF. DNA for the CDR3: TGTGCCAGCAGCAGGGGCGAGAACACTGAAGCTTTCTTT.

This rearrangement joins TRBV6-9 to TRBJ1-1; D call uncertain. The germline CDR1 and CDR2 sequences are MNHGY and SVAAGI. The CDR3 consists of 10 residues. The V gene lost 6 bases and the J gene lost 4 bases, with 3 bases spanning the gap. The CDR3 sequence: CASSRTEAFF. The CDR3 DNA is TGTGCCAGCAGCCGCACTGAAGCTTTCTTT.

This clone occurred a few times. This chain joins TRBV18 and TRBJ2-7; 7 bases align to TRBD1. Germline lookup yields CDR1 KGHSH and CDR2 LQKENI. Unmatched junction bases numbered 2, after V lost 1 base and J lost 2 bases. The length of the CDR3 is 14 residues. CDR3 protein: CASSPQGAPYEQYF. The CDR3 bases are TGTGCCAGCTCACCACAGGGGGCCCCCTACGAGCAGTACTTC.

The CDR3 loop is CASSLQQGGNQPQHF. The DNA for the CDR3 is TGTGCCAGCAGTTTGCAACAGGGAGGGAATCAGCCCCAGCATTTT. J is TRBJ1-5 and V is TRBV28; maybe TRBD1 (6 bases). V was pared by 3 bases and J by 4 bases, with 13 bases between. The germline V gene has CDR1 MDHEN and CDR2 SYDVKM. The CDR3 is 15 residues long.

The chain carries TRBV5-4 and TRBJ2-1; D might be TRBD1 (5 bases). This CDR3 is built from 13 residues. Trimming left V 5 bases short and J 6 bases short, with 12 bases between. Per the germline V gene, CDR1 is SGHNT and CDR2 is YYREEE (reference sequence). As DNA, the CDR3 is TGTGCCAGCAGACAGGCATTGCGCAATGAGCAGTTCTTC. It codes for CASRQALRNEQFF.

This clone occurred a few times. The genes are TRBV3-1 (or the pseudogene TRBV3-2) and TRBJ2-7, with D possibly TRBD2 on 6 matching bases. The CDR3 totals 15 residues. Germline CDR1 is LGHDT and CDR2 is YNNKEL (reference sequence). Deletions cut 4 bases from V and 4 bases from J, with 17 bases between. The CDR3 is CASSPRRDGFYEQYF. The CDR3 DNA reads as TGTGCCAGCAGCCCCCGGCGGGACGGATTTTACGAGCAGTACTTC.

The CDR3 bases are TGCAGCGTAGTGGGGCAAAGGGCTGGGGCCAACGTCCTGACTTTC. Protein sequence: CSVVGQRAGANVLTF. V usage is TRBV29-1 and J usage is TRBJ2-6; weak D call: TRBD1 (5 bases). Germline V gene data show CDR1 as SQVTM and CDR2 as ANQGSEA. V was clipped by 6 bases and J by 2 bases, with 14 bases between them. CDR3 length: 15 residues.

V is TRBV5-6 and J is TRBJ2-5, with 8 bases aligning to TRBD1. The J segment lost 4 bases and the V segment lost 5 bases, leaving 10 bases of the junction unmatched. CDR3 length: 15 amino acids. Germline V gene lookup returns CDR1 SGHDT and CDR2 YYEEEE. The DNA for the CDR3 is TGTGCCAGCAGTTATTGGACAGGGCTGAGAGAGACCCAGTACTTC. Translation: CASSYWTGLRETQYF.

Details on this clone: Other DNA variants within this sample encode the same CDR3. The chain uses TRBV5-1 and TRBJ2-3; TRBD1 might be the D (7 bases). The germline V gene encodes CDR1 SGHRS and CDR2 YFSETQ. Trimming took off 0 bases at V and 3 bases at J, with 11 bases between the two ends. CDR3 length: 15 amino acids. This CDR3 is CASSLGQGGTDTQYF. The CDR3 nucleotides read TGCGCCAGCAGCTTGGGGCAGGGGGGAACAGATACGCAGTATTTT.

The rearrangement joins TRBV18 to TRBJ2-3, with 11 bases fitting TRBD2. The junction had 6 bases not matched to a gene; V was cut back by 6 bases and J by 4 bases. Germline values: CDR1 KGHSH, CDR2 LQKENI. This CDR3 is 15 amino acids long. In DNA, the CDR3 is TGTGCCAGCTCTCCTACTAGCGGGAGTTCAGATACGCAGTATTTT. This encodes CASSPTSGSSDTQYF. Together with reference TRBV18 and TRBJ2-3, the CDR3 gives the full variable domain: NAGVMQNPRHLVRRRGQEARLRCSPMKGHSHVYWYRQLPEEGLKFMVYLQKENIIDESGMPKERFSAEFPKEGPSILRIQQVVRGDSAAYFCASSPTSGSSDTQYFGPGTRLTVL.

V usage is TRBV24-1 and J usage is TRBJ2-1, with TRBD2 matching 9 bases. CDR1 and CDR2 from the germline V gene are KGHDR and SFDVKD. CDR3 length equals 16 residues. V was clipped by 7 bases and J by 4 bases; unmatched bases: 10. The CDR3 nucleotides are TGTGCCACCAGGGGCTTAGCGGGAGATAGATACAATGAGCAGTTCTTC. It is translated as CATRGLAGDRYNEQFF.

The chain is built from TRBV7-9 and TRBJ2-1, with 8 bases matching TRBD2. The CDR3 spans 13 residues. The germline CDR1 and CDR2 sequences are SEHNR and FQNEAQ (reference sequence). Germline trimming cut 6 bases from V and 8 bases from J; bases unmatched to any gene: 6. The CDR3 bases are TGTGCCAGCAGTCCGGGACTAGTAGATGAGCAGTTCTTC. This translates into CASSPGLVDEQFF.

This CDR3 reads CASRGTSGKQETQYF. Written as DNA, the CDR3 is TGCGCCAGCAGAGGAACTAGCGGGAAACAAGAGACCCAGTACTTC. The V gene is TRBV5-1, the J gene TRBJ2-5, with 10 bases lining up with TRBD2. The CDR3 runs 15 residues. Unmatched junction bases numbered 6, after V lost 5 bases and J lost 2 bases. Per germline, CDR1 SGHRS and CDR2 YFSETQ.

The chain recombines TRBV21-1 with TRBJ2-5; TRBD2 was called by the table and not checked on the DNA. TRBV21-1 is annotated as a pseudogene. This CDR3 has 14 amino acids. The DNA for the CDR3 is TGTGCCAGCAGCAAAGCCAAAGGCGGGGAGACCCAGTACTTC. Translating gives CASSKAKGGETQYF.

The genes are TRBV10-2 and TRBJ1-2; unclear D gene. From germline, CDR1 is WSHSY and CDR2 SAAADI. Trimming pared 3 bases from V and 5 bases from J, leaving 13 bases between. The CDR3 covers 14 residues. CDR3 loop: CASSDPGLWYGYTF. Here the CDR3 DNA reads TGCGCCAGCAGTGACCCCGGTTTATGGTATGGCTACACCTTC.

This sequence joins TRBV28 and TRBJ2-3; D may be TRBD2 (5 bases). Germline V gene data show CDR1 as MDHEN and CDR2 as SYDVKM. The CDR3 consists of 17 residues. The ends were cut back, 6 bases at V and 4 bases at J, with 23 bases in the middle. CDR3 protein: CASSTLQDLGGADTQYF. The CDR3 DNA is TGTGCCAGCAGCACCTTGCAGGATCTAGGAGGCGCAGATACGCAGTATTTT.

This clone was seen only a few times. The J gene is TRBJ2-5, the V gene TRBV19, with TRBD1 matching over 9 bases. Germline V gene sequence: CDR1 LNHDA, CDR2 SQIVND (reference sequence). This CDR3 comprises 13 residues. Trimming removed 6 bases from V and 6 bases from J; junction bases left unmatched: 5. The CDR3 sequence: CASSGTGLKTQYF. The CDR3 DNA is TGTGCCAGTAGCGGGACAGGGTTGAAGACCCAGTACTTC.

The chain couples TRBV7-9 to TRBJ2-5, with 9 bases aligning to TRBD1. Germline CDR1 is SEHNR and CDR2 is FQNEAQ (reference sequence). CDR3 size: 16 residues. The V and J ends lost 6 bases and 0 bases, in that order; junction bases with no gene match: 8. CDR3 region: CASRQDRGKDQETQYF. CDR3 sequence (DNA): TGTGCCAGCAGACAAGACAGGGGGAAGGACCAAGAGACCCAGTACTTC.